The 6 T cell receptor beta chains below were found in one sample sequenced in a study of T-cell memory formation after mild COVID-19. Each CDR3 protein is one row after TCRdb ran MiXCR on the 5' RACE reads. The sample yields 210,000 or so distinct CDR3 sequences, about 18% seen once. The sample comprised PBMCs or a T cell subset sorted from them (not recorded which). The receptors originated from an adult woman who had mild COVID-19 (a few samples of this study predate the infection). Cell type and time point are not known.

This clonotype was recorded a few times. The chain has TRBV24-1 and TRBJ2-5; D possibly matches TRBD1 or TRBD2 (5 bases each). CDR1 is KGHDR and CDR2 is SFDVKD in the germline V gene. The CDR3 covers 15 residues. The ends were cut back, 0 bases at V and 5 bases at J, with 12 bases in the middle. The CDR3 reads CATSDLQGPAETQYF. CDR3 in DNA: TGTGCCACCAGTGATTTGCAGGGACCTGCCGAGACCCAGTACTTC.

The rearrangement joins TRBV5-1 to TRBJ1-1; D possibly corresponds to TRBD1 (6 bases). V was shortened by 5 bases and J by 0 bases, with 14 bases between the two germline ends. This CDR3 is 15 amino acids long. Germline-derived CDR1 and CDR2 are SGHRS and YFSETQ. CDR3 sequence: CASSQTPGVNTEAFF. CDR3 sequence (DNA): TGCGCCAGCAGTCAGACGCCAGGGGTGAACACTGAAGCTTTCTTT.

This clonotype was detected a few times. CDR3 DNA sequence: TGTGCCAGCAGCTTAGAAACCGGGACGCCCTTTCGTGGCTACACCTTC. Translated: CASSLETGTPFRGYTF. This sequence joins TRBV7-9 and TRBJ1-2, with D tentatively TRBD1 (5 bases). V was pared by 1 base and J by 7 bases, with 19 bases between. The CDR3 extends over 16 amino acids. CDR1 and CDR2 (germline): SEHNR, FQNEAQ (reference sequence).

This clonotype was observed a few times. This chain joins TRBV5-1 and TRBJ1-5, with TRBD1 as a possible D gene (6 bases). This CDR3 comprises 14 residues. CDR1 SGHRS and CDR2 YFSETQ come from the germline V gene. V lost 2 bases to trimming and J lost 3 bases, with 9 bases between them. The chain's CDR3 is CASSFTGLNQPQHF. CDR3 nucleotide sequence: TGCGCCAGCAGCTTCACAGGGCTCAATCAGCCCCAGCATTTT.

The chain recombines TRBV18 with TRBJ1-1, with D possibly being TRBD1 (6 bases). The CDR3 has 14 residues. V gave up 3 bases and J gave up 2 bases, with 10 bases separating them. CDR1 and CDR2 from the germline V gene are KGHSH and LQKENI. CDR3 DNA: TGTGCCAGCTCACCCCAGGACAGAAACACTGAAGCTTTCTTT. Translation: CASSPQDRNTEAFF. Filled out from reference TRBV18 and TRBJ1-1, the complete variable domain reads NAGVMQNPRHLVRRRGQEARLRCSPMKGHSHVYWYRQLPEEGLKFMVYLQKENIIDESGMPKERFSAEFPKEGPSILRIQQVVRGDSAAYFCASSPQDRNTEAFFGQGTRLTVV.

The chain links TRBV3-1 to TRBJ2-7; 11 bases are a match to TRBD2. The CDR3 has 16 residues. Trimming removed 5 bases from V and 6 bases from J; junction bases left unmatched: 12. In germline, CDR1 is LGHDT, CDR2 YNNKEL (reference sequence). The CDR3 coding sequence is TGTGCCAGCAGCTCAACTTTAGCGGGAGGGCCTTCCGAGCAGTACTTC. Its translation is CASSSTLAGGPSEQYF.